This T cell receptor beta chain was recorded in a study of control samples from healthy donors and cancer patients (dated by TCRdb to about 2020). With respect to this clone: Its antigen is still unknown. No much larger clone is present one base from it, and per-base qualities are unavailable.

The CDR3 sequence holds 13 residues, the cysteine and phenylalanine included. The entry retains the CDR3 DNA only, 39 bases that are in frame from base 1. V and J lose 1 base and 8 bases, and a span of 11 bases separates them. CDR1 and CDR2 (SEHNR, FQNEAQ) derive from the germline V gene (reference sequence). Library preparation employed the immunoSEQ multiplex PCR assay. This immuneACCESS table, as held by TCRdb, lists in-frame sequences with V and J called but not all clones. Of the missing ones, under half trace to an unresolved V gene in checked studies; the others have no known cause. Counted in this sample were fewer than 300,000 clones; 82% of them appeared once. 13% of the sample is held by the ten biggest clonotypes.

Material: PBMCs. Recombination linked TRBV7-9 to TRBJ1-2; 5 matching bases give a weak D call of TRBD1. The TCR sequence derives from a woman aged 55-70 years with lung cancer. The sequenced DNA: TGTGCCAGCAGCTTAGTGGGGGTAAGCGGCTACACCTTC. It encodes CASSLVGVSGYTF.